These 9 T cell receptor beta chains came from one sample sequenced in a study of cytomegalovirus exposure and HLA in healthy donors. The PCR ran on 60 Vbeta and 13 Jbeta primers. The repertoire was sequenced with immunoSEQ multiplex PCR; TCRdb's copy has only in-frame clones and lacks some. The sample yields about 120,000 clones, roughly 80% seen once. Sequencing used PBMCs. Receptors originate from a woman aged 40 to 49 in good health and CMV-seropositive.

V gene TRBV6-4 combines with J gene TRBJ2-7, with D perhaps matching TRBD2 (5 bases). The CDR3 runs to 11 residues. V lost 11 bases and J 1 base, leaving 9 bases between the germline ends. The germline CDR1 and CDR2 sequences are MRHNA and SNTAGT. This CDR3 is CASDSSYEQYF. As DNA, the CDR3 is TGTGCCTCGGACTCTTCCTACGAGCAGTACTTC.

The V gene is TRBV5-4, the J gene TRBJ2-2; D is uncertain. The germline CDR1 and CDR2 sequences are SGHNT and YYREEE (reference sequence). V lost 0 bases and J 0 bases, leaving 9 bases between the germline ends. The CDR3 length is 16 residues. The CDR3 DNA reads TGTGCCAGCAGCTTGGTCAGGCCCGCGAACACCGGGGAGCTGTTTTTT. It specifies CASSLVRPANTGELFF.

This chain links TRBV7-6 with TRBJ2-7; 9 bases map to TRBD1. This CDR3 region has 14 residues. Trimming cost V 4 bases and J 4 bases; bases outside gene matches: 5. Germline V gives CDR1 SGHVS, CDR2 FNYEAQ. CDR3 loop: CASSYRTGDYEQYF. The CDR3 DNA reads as TGTGCCAGCAGCTACCGGACAGGGGATTACGAGCAGTACTTC.

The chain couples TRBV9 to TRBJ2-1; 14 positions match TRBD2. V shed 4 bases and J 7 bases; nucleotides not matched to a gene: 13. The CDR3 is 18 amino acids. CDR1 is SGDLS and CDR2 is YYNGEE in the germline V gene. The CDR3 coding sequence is TGTGCCAGCAGCCCCTGGCAGGGACTAGCGGGAGTCGGGAATGAGCAGTTCTTC. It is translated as CASSPWQGLAGVGNEQFF.

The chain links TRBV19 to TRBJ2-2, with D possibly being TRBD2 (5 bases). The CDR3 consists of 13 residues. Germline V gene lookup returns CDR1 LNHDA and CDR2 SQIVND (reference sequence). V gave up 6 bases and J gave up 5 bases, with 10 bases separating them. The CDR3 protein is CASSPAGTGELFF. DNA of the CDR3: TGTGCCAGTAGCCCGGCGGGTACCGGGGAGCTGTTTTTT.

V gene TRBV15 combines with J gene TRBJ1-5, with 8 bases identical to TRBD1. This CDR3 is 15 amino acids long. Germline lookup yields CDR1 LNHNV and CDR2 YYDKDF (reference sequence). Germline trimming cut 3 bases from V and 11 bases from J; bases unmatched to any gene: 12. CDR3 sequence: CATSRAPGQGRTQHF. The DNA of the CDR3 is TGTGCCACCAGCAGGGCCCCTGGACAGGGACGAACCCAGCATTTT. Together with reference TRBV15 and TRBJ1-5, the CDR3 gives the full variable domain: DAMVIQNPRYQVTQFGKPVTLSCSQTLNHNVMYWYQQKSSQAPKLLFHYYDKDFNNEADTPDNFQSRRPNTSFCFLDIRSPGLGDTAMYLCATSRAPGQGRTQHFGDGTRLSIL.

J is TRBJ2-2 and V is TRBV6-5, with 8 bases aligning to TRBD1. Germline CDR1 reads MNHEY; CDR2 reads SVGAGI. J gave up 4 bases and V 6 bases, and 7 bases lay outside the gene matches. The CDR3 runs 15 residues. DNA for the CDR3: TGTGCCAGCAGCCCTGACAGGGGCGGCACCGGGGAGCTGTTTTTT. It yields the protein CASSPDRGGTGELFF.

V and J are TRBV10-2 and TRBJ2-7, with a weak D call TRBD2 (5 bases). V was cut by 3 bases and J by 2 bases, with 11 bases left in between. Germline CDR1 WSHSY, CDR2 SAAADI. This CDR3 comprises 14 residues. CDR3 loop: CASSELGSAYEQYF. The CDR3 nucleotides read TGCGCCAGCAGTGAACTTGGGAGCGCCTACGAGCAGTACTTC.

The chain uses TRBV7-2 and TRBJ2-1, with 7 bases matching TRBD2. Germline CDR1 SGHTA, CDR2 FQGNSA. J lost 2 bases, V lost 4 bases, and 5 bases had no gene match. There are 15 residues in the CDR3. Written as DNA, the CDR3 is TGTGCCAGCAGCTATGGCGGGAGCCCCTACAATGAGCAGTTCTTC. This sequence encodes CASSYGGSPYNEQFF.